The sequence of this T cell receptor beta chain was determined in a study of a mutant IDH1 vaccine in newly diagnosed glioma. Whole-study context: Patients received vaccination from 4-6 weeks after radiotherapy alone, or with temozolomide cycles. There were roughly 62% males and 37.5% females among treated patients, whose mean age was about 40 years.

A word on this clone: Its matching antigen is unknown.

Generated by immunoSEQ multiplex PCR, the TCRdb table keeps only in-frame clones and is missing some. The sample contains about 64,000 clones, around 83% of which appear only once. Specified time point: week 23, last vaccination. The content of each vaccine dose was 300 ug of mutant IDH1 20-mer peptide, and topical imiquimod accompanied it. Germline V gene data show CDR1 as KGHSH and CDR2 as LQKENI. With 6 bases removed from V and 0 bases from J, the gap between germline ends came to 18 bases. This CDR3 is built from 16 residues. The rearrangement joins TRBV18 to TRBJ2-7, with D possibly matching TRBD2 (7 bases). The sequencing used PBMCs, collected from a glioma patient whose treatment included an IDH1 peptide vaccine. The origin of this receptor is a man between 25 and 39 years old with glioma. The CDR3 sequence: CASSHSRGASSYEQYF. In DNA form, the CDR3 reads TGTGCCAGCTCCCATAGCCGGGGGGCGAGCTCCTACGAGCAGTACTTC. The whole variable domain, filled in from reference TRBV18 and TRBJ2-7, reads NAGVMQNPRHLVRRRGQEARLRCSPMKGHSHVYWYRQLPEEGLKFMVYLQKENIIDESGMPKERFSAEFPKEGPSILRIQQVVRGDSAAYFCASSHSRGASSYEQYFGPGTRLTVT.